Included here is one T cell receptor beta chain sequence, with context. What it recognizes is unknown. V lost 7 bases and J lost 12; bases outside the gene matches: 16. The CDR3 is made up of 15 amino acids. The germline gives CDR1 LNHDA, CDR2 SQIVND (reference sequence). The sample belongs to a study of OX40 agonist ivuxolimab in advanced cancers. Clones were sequenced by immunoSEQ multiplex PCR, and TCRdb holds only the in-frame ones, with some missing. The repertoire holds tens of thousands of clones, with 87% as singletons. Study results and limitations: Partial responders dosed at 0.1-3.0 mg/kg displayed clonal expansion ranking among the lowest.

The source was CD4+ or CD8+ T cells sorted from blood, collected in a trial of the OX40 agonist ivuxolimab. This TCR was sampled from an adult with an advanced solid tumor such as melanoma, head and neck, liver or kidney cancer. The rearrangement links TRBV19 to TRBJ2-2; 8 positions agree with TRBD1. The CDR3 reads CASTPTPGGRGQLFF. In nucleotides, the CDR3 is TGTGCCAGTACCCCGACCCCCGGCGGCAGGGGGCAGCTGTTTTTT.